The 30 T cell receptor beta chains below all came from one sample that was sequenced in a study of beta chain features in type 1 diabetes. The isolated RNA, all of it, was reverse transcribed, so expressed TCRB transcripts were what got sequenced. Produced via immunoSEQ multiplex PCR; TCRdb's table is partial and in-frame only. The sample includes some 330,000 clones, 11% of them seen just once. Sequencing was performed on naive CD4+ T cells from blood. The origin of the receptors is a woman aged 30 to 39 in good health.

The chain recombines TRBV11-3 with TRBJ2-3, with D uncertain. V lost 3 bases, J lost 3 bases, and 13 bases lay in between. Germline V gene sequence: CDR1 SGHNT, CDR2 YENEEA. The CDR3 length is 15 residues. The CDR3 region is CASSFTTSETDTQYF. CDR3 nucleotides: TGTGCCAGCAGCTTTACTACCTCCGAGACAGATACGCAGTATTTT. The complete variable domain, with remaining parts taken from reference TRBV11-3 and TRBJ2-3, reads EAGVVQSPRYKIIEKKQPVAFWCNPISGHNTLYWYLQNLGQGPELLIRYENEEAVDDSQLPKDRFSAERLKGVDSTLKIQPAELGDSAVYLCASSFTTSETDTQYFGPGTRLTVL.

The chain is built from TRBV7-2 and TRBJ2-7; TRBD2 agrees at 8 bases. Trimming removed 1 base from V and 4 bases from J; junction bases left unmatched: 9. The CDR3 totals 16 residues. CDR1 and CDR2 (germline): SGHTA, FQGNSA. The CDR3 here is CASSLVSGTPAYEQYF. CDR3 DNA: TGTGCCAGCAGCTTAGTTAGCGGGACCCCTGCGTACGAGCAGTACTTC.

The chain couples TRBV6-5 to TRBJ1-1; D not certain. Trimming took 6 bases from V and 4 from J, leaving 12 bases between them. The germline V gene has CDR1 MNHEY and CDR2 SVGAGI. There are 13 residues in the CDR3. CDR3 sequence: CASSPEVATEAFF. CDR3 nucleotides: TGTGCCAGCAGCCCGGAGGTCGCCACTGAAGCTTTCTTT.

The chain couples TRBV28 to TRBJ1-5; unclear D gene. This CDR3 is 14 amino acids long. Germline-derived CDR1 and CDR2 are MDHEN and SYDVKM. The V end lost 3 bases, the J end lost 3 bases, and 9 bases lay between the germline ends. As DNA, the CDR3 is TGTGCCAGCAGTTTTCGGGGAAACAATCAGCCCCAGCATTTT. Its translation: CASSFRGNNQPQHF.

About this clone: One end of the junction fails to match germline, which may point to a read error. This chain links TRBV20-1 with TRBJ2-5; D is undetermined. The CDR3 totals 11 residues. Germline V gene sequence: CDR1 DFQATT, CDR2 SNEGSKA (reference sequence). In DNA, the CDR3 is TGCAGTGCTAAGTCCGTTGCGGTTTACAACTTC. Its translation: CSAKSVAVYNF.

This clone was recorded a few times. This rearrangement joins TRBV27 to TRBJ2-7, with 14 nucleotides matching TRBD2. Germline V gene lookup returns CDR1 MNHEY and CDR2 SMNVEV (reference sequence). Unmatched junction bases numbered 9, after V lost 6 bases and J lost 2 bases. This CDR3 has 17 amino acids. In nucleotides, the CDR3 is TGTGCCAGCAGAGGCGGGGGACTAGCGGGAGTAGCCTACGAGCAGTACTTC. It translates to CASRGGGLAGVAYEQYF.

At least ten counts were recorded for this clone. CDR3 region: CSVGDTEQYF. The CDR3 DNA follows: TGCAGCGTGGGAGACACCGAGCAGTACTTC. This chain joins TRBV29-1 and TRBJ2-7; TRBD2 might be the D (5 bases). V was trimmed by 6 bases and J by 6 bases, leaving 9 bases between them. The CDR3 extends over 10 amino acids. The V gene's germline CDR1 is SQVTM and CDR2 ANQGSEA.

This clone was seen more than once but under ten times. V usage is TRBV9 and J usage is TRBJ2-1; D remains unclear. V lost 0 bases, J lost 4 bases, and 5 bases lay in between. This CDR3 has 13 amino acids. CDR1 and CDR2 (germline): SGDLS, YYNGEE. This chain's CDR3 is CASSVESYNEQFF. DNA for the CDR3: TGTGCCAGCAGCGTAGAATCGTACAATGAGCAGTTCTTC. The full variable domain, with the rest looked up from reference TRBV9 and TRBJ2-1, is DSGVTQTPKHLITATGQRVTLRCSPRSGDLSVYWYQQSLDQGLQFLIQYYNGEERAKGNILERFSAQQFPDLHSELNLSSLELGDSALYFCASSVESYNEQFFGPGTRLTVL.

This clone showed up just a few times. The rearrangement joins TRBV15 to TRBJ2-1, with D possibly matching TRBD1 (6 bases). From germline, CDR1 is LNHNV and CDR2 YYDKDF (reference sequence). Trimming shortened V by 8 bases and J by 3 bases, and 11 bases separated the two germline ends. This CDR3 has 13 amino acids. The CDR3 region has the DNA TGTGCCACCTTGGGGGCGGGCTACAATGAGCAGTTCTTC. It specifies CATLGAGYNEQFF.

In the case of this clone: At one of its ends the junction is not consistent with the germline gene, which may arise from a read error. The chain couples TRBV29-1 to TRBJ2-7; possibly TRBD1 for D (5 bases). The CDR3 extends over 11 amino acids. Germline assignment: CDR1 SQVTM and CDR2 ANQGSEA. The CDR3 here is CSVEENRKNHF. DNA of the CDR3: TGCAGCGTTGAAGAAAACAGGAAAAACCACTTC.

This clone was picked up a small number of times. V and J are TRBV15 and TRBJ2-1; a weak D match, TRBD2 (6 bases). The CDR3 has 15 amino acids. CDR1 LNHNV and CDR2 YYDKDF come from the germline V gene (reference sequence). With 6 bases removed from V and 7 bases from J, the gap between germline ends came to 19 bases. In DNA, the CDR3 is TGTGCCACCAGTGACCGCGCGGGGTTGAGTAATGAGCAGTTCTTC. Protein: CATSDRAGLSNEQFF.

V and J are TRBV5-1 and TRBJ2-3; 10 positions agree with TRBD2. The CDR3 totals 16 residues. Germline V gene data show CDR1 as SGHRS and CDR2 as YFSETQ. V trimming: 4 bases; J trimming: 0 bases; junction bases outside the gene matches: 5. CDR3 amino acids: CASSSRLAGSTDTQYF. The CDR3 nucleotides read TGCGCCAGCAGCAGCAGACTAGCGGGCAGCACAGATACGCAGTATTTT. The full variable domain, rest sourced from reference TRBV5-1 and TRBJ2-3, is KAGVTQTPRYLIKTRGQQVTLSCSPISGHRSVSWYQQTPGQGLQFLFEYFSETQRNKGNFPGRFSGRQFSNSRSEMNVSTLELGDSALYLCASSSRLAGSTDTQYFGPGTRLTVL.

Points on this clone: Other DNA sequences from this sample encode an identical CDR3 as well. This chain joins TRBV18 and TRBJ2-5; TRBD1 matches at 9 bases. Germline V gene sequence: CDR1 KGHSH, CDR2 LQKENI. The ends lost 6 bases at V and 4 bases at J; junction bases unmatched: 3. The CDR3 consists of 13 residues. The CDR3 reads CASSLGQGETQYF. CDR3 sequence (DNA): TGTGCCAGCTCCCTGGGACAGGGAGAGACCCAGTACTTC.

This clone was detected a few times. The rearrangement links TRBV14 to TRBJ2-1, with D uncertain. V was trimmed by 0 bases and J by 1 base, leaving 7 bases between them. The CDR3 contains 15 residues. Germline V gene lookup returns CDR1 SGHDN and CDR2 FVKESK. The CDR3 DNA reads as TGTGCCAGCAGCCAAGATTTCAGGTCCTACAATGAGCAGTTCTTC. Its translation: CASSQDFRSYNEQFF.

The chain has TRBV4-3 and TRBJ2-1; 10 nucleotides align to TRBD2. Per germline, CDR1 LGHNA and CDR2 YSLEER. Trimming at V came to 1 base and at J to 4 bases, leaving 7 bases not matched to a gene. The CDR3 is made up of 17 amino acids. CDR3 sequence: CASSQARSGRTYNEQFF. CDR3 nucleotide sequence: TGCGCCAGCAGCCAAGCACGTAGCGGGAGGACATACAATGAGCAGTTCTTC.

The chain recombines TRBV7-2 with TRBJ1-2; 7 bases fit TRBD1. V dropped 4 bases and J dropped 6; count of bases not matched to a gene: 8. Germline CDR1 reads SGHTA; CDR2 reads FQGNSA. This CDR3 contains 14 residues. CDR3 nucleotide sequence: TGTGCCAGCAGCTCGCCACAGGGGTCAGATGGCTACACCTTC. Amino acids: CASSSPQGSDGYTF.

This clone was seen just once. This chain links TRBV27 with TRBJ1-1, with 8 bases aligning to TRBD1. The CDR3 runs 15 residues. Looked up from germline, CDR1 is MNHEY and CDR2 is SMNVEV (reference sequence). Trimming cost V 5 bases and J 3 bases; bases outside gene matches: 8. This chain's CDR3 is CASSRLGQVDTEAFF. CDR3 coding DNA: TGTGCCAGCAGTCGCTTGGGACAGGTCGACACTGAAGCTTTCTTT.

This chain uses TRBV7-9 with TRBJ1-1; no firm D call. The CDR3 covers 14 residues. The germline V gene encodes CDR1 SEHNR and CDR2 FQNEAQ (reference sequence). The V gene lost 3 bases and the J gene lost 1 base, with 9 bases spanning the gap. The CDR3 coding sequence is TGTGCCAGCAGCTTTGATGCGGCGAACACTGAAGCTTTCTTT. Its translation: CASSFDAANTEAFF.

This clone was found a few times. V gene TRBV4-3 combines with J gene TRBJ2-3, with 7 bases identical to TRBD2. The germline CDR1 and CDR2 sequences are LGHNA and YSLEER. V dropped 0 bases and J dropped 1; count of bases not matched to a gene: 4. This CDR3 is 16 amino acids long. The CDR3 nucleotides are TGCGCCAGCAGCCAAGACCGAACTAGCGGCACAGATACGCAGTATTTT. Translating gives CASSQDRTSGTDTQYF.

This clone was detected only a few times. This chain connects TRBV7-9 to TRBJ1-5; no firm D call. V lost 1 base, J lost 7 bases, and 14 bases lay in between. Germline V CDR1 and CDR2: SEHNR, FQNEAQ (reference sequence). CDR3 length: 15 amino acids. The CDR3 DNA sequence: TGTGCCAGCAGCTTAGTGGGCGGGGTAGGACAGCCCCAGCATTTT. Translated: CASSLVGGVGQPQHF.

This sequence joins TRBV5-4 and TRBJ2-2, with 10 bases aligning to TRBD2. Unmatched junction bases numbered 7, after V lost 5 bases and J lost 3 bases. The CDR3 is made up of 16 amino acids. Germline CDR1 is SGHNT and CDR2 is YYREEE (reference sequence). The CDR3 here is CASSSASGSYTGELFF. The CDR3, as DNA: TGTGCCAGCAGTTCCGCTAGCGGGAGTTACACCGGGGAGCTGTTTTTT.

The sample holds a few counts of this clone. The CDR3 sequence is CATSGGQGSNQPQHF. CDR3 DNA sequence: TGTGCCACCAGCGGAGGACAGGGGAGCAATCAGCCCCAGCATTTT. V is TRBV15 and J is TRBJ1-5; TRBD1 aligns across 9 bases. The CDR3 contains 15 residues. Germline assignment: CDR1 LNHNV and CDR2 YYDKDF (reference sequence). Trimming cost V 5 bases and J 1 base; bases outside gene matches: 3.

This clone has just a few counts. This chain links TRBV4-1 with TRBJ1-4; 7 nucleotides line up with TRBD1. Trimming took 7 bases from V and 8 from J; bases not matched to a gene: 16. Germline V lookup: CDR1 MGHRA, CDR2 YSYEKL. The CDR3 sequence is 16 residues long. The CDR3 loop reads CASTYVVGGGEEKLFF. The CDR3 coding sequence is TGCGCCAGCACCTACGTGGTTGGAGGGGGCGAAGAAAAACTGTTTTTT.

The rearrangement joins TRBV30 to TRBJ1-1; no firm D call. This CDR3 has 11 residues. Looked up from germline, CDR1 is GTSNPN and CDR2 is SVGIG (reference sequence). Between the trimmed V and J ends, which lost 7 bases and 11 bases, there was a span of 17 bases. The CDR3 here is CALLNSGMAFF. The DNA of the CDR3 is TGTGCCTTGCTCAATTCGGGGATGGCTTTCTTT. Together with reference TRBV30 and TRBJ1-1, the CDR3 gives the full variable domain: SQTIHQWPATLVQPVGSPLSLECTVEGTSNPNLYWYRQAAGRGLQLLFYSVGIGQISSEVPQNLSASRPQDRQFILSSKKLLLSDSGFYLCALLNSGMAFFGQGTRLTVV.

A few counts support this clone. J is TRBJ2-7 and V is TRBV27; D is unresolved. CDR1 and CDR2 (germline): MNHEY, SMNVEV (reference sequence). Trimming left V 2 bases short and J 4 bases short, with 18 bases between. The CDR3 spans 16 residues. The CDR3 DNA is TGTGCCAGCAGTTTACGAGGCTACTTGGGTGTGTACGAGCAGTACTTC. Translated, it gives CASSLRGYLGVYEQYF.

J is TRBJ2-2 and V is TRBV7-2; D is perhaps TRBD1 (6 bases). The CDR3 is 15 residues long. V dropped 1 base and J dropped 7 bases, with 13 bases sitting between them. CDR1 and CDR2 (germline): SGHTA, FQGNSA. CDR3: CASSLDSGVSGELFF. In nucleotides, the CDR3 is TGTGCCAGCAGCTTAGACTCAGGGGTGAGCGGGGAGCTGTTTTTT. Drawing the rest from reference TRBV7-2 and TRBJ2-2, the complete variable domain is GAGVSQSPSNKVTEKGKDVELRCDPISGHTALYWYRQSLGQGLEFLIYFQGNSAPDKSGLPSDRFSAERTGGSVSTLTIQRTQQEDSAVYLCASSLDSGVSGELFFGEGSRLTVL.

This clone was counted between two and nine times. The CDR3 DNA reads as TGTGCCAGCAGCGCTGGACTAGCCCCTTACAATGAGCAGTTCTTC. It codes for CASSAGLAPYNEQFF. The chain combines TRBV9 with TRBJ2-1, with TRBD2 identical over 8 bases. Germline values: CDR1 SGDLS, CDR2 YYNGEE. Germline trimming cut 3 bases from V and 4 bases from J; bases unmatched to any gene: 6. CDR3 size: 15 residues. The variable domain in full, with the rest retrieved from reference TRBV9 and TRBJ2-1, is DSGVTQTPKHLITATGQRVTLRCSPRSGDLSVYWYQQSLDQGLQFLIQYYNGEERAKGNILERFSAQQFPDLHSELNLSSLELGDSALYFCASSAGLAPYNEQFFGPGTRLTVL.

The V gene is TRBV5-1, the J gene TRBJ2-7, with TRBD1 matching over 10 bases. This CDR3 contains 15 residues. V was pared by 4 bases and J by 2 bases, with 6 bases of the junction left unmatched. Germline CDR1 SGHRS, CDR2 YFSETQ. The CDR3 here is CASSQEGQGPYEQYF. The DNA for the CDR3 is TGCGCCAGCAGCCAAGAGGGACAGGGGCCCTACGAGCAGTACTTC.

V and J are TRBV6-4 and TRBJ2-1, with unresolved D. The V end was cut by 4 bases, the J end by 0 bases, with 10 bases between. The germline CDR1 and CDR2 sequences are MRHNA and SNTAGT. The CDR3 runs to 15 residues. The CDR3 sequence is CASSAQPGSYNEQFF. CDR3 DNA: TGTGCCAGCAGTGCCCAACCCGGCTCCTACAATGAGCAGTTCTTC.

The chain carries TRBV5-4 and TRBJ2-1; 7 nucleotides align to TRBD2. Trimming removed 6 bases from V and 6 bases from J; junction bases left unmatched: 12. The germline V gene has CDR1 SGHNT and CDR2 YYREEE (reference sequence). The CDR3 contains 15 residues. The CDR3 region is CASNGRKAGSNEQFF. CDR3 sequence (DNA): TGTGCCAGCAATGGGCGGAAAGCGGGAAGCAATGAGCAGTTCTTC. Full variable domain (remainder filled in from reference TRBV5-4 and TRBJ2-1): ETGVTQSPTHLIKTRGQQVTLRCSSQSGHNTVSWYQQALGQGPQFIFQYYREEENGRGNFPPRFSGLQFPNYSSELNVNALELDDSALYLCASNGRKAGSNEQFFGPGTRLTVL.